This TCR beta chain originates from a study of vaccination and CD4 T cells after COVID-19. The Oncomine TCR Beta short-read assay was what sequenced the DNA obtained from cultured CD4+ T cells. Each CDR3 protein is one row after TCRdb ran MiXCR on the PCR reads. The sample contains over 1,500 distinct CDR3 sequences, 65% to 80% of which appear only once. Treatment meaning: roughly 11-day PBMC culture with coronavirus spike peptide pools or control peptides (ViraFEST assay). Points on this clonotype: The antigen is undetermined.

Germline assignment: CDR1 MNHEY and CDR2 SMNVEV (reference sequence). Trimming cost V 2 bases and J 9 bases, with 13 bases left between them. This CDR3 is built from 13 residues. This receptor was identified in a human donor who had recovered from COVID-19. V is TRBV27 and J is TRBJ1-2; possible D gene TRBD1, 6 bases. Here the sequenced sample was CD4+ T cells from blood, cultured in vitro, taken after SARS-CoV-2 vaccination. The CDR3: CASSLTGRNSYTF. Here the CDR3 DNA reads TGTGCCAGCAGTTTAACAGGGAGGAATAGCTACACCTTC.